These 31 T cell receptor beta chains were all obtained from the same sample, sequenced in a study of shared clonotypes between healthy human individuals. Profiled with immunoSEQ multiplex PCR; TCRdb holds only in-frame clones, not every one. The sample has hundreds of thousands of clones, roughly three quarters seen once; the top ten hold approximately 12%. Sample: PBMCs. These receptors all come from a middle-aged woman in good health. Some clones in this sample may be carry-over from other donors' samples.

The CDR3 here is CSANPYYEQYF. In DNA form, the CDR3 reads TGCAGTGCTAATCCCTACTACGAGCAGTACTTC. The rearrangement joins TRBV20-1 to TRBJ2-7; D gene uncertain. The CDR3 has 11 residues. The V gene lost 4 bases and the J gene lost 3 bases, with 7 bases spanning the gap. Germline-derived CDR1 and CDR2 are DFQATT and SNEGSKA (reference sequence).

This sequence joins TRBV5-1 and TRBJ2-7, with 10 bases lining up with TRBD1. With V trimmed by 3 bases and J by 1 base, 10 bases remained unmatched. Looked up from germline, CDR1 is SGHRS and CDR2 is YFSETQ. The CDR3 has 17 amino acids. This CDR3 is CASSSYTGTGESYEQYF. CDR3 bases: TGCGCCAGCAGCTCGTATACCGGGACAGGGGAGTCCTACGAGCAGTACTTC.

The J gene is TRBJ2-5, the V gene TRBV11-2; 9 bases align to TRBD2. TRBJ2-7 explains the end of the DNA better; the J call may be wrong. The V gene's germline CDR1 is SGHAT and CDR2 FQNNGV. CDR3 length equals 15 residues. DNA of the CDR3: TGTGCCAGCAGCTTAGGTAGCGGGAGAACCAACGAGCAGTACTTC. Translating it yields CASSLGSGRTNEQYF.

The chain is built from TRBV28 and TRBJ1-2; 7 nucleotides align to TRBD1. V shed 4 bases and J 7 bases; nucleotides not matched to a gene: 6. The CDR3 totals 13 residues. Germline loops: CDR1 MDHEN, CDR2 SYDVKM. The CDR3 loop is CASSWRGRGGYTF. Written as DNA, the CDR3 is TGTGCCAGCAGTTGGAGGGGGCGCGGTGGCTACACCTTC.

This clone has a single count. The genes are TRBV27 and TRBJ2-1, with D perhaps being TRBD1 or TRBD2 (5 bases each). The CDR3 covers 16 residues. V gave up 6 bases and J gave up 3 bases, with 18 bases separating them. CDR1 is MNHEY and CDR2 is SMNVEV in the germline V gene (reference sequence). CDR3 DNA sequence: TGTGCCAGCAGCCCTGGGACGGCCCGTTTCTACAATGAGCAGTTCTTC. As protein: CASSPGTARFYNEQFF.

This chain links TRBV9 with TRBJ2-1; D gene unclear. The CDR3 length is 15 residues. Trimming removed 0 bases at V and 0 bases at J, with 7 bases between. Germline V lookup: CDR1 SGDLS, CDR2 YYNGEE. This CDR3 is CASSVGGTSYNEQFF. DNA of the CDR3: TGTGCCAGCAGCGTAGGGGGAACCTCCTACAATGAGCAGTTCTTC.

The genes are TRBV7-2 and TRBJ2-3, with 9 bases fitting TRBD2. CDR3 size: 13 residues. Germline V gene lookup returns CDR1 SGHTA and CDR2 FQGNSA. V gave up 5 bases and J gave up 6 bases; unmatched junction bases: 3. The DNA for the CDR3 is TGTGCCAGCAGCACGCGGGGGGGGGATACGCAGTATTTT. Protein: CASSTRGGDTQYF.

In regard to this clone: This likely traces to a read error, being one base from a far larger clone. This sample includes further DNA sequences coding for the same CDR3. V is TRBV7-9 and J is TRBJ2-5, with D perhaps matching TRBD2 (7 bases). The better agreement between TRBJ2-7 and the DNA end casts doubt on the J call. Germline loops: CDR1 SEHNR, CDR2 FQNEAQ (reference sequence). This CDR3 spans 14 amino acids. The CDR3 DNA is TGCGCCAGCGGGAAAGGGGACATAGCCTACGAGCAGTACTTC. Its translation: CASGKGDIAYEQYF.

The chain has TRBV7-2 and TRBJ1-2; D is possibly TRBD1 (5 bases). Per the germline V gene, CDR1 is SGHTA and CDR2 is FQGNSA. There are 13 residues in the CDR3. Trimming took 2 bases from V and 7 from J, leaving 11 bases between them. The CDR3 sequence: CASSLRTSVGYTF. Here the CDR3 DNA reads TGTGCCAGCAGCTTAAGGACATCGGTTGGCTACACCTTC.

The rearrangement uses TRBV5-4 and TRBJ1-1; no firm D call. CDR1 and CDR2 from the germline V gene are SGHNT and YYREEE (reference sequence). Trimming stripped 3 bases from V and 1 base from J, with 13 bases between. The CDR3 runs 15 residues. The CDR3 bases are TGTGCCAGCAGCTCAGAACTTAGTAGGAACACTGAAGCTTTCTTT. Its translation is CASSSELSRNTEAFF.

About this clone: A far more abundant clone sits one base away, making this likely a read error. The chain joins TRBV7-3 to TRBJ2-7, with D tentatively TRBD2 (6 bases). The length of the CDR3 is 12 residues. Germline V gives CDR1 SGHTA, CDR2 FQGTGA. The V end lost 3 bases, the J end lost 9 bases, and 12 bases lay between the germline ends. CDR3 nucleotides: TGTGCCAGCAGCTTGACGGGGGACGTGCAGTACTTC. Its protein is CASSLTGDVQYF.

V and J are TRBV10-3 and TRBJ2-1, with D unclear. The V and J ends lost 0 bases and 0 bases respectively, with 6 bases between them. Germline CDR1 and CDR2: ENHRY and SYGVKD. CDR3 length equals 15 residues. CDR3 bases: TGTGCCATCAGTGAGTCGCTCAGCTCCTACAATGAGCAGTTCTTC. As protein: CAISESLSSYNEQFF.

The rearrangement joins TRBV6-6 to TRBJ1-1; D perhaps matches TRBD1 (6 bases). The CDR3 loop spans 16 amino acids. Germline values: CDR1 MNHNY, CDR2 SVGAGI (reference sequence). Trimming took off 5 bases at V and 1 base at J, with 17 bases between the two ends. Here the CDR3 DNA reads TGTGCCAGCAGTGTTCGACAGGTCCCCACGAACACTGAAGCTTTCTTT. Translation gives CASSVRQVPTNTEAFF.

V is TRBV29-1 and J is TRBJ2-7, with 9 nucleotides matching TRBD1. Trimming removed 6 bases from V and 2 bases from J; junction bases left unmatched: 17. CDR1 is SQVTM and CDR2 is ANQGSEA in the germline V gene. The CDR3 is 17 amino acids. CDR3 nucleotides: TGCAGCGTAGCCGGGACAGGGCCTCCTAGCGACCCCTACGAGCAGTACTTC. Amino acid sequence: CSVAGTGPPSDPYEQYF.

This chain joins TRBV5-1 and TRBJ2-7; TRBD2 might be the D (5 bases). The CDR3 sequence is 16 residues long. Germline values: CDR1 SGHRS, CDR2 YFSETQ. V was cut by 2 bases and J by 7 bases, with 22 bases left in between. CDR3 coding DNA: TGCGCCAGCAGCTTAGCAGAATCCAGCGGACTGGGAGAGCAGTACTTC. It encodes CASSLAESSGLGEQYF.

This rearrangement joins TRBV5-8 to TRBJ2-1, with 10 bases matching TRBD2. This CDR3 spans 16 amino acids. The junction had 6 bases not matched to a gene; V was cut back by 0 bases and J by 6 bases. Germline V gene sequence: CDR1 SGHTS, CDR2 YDEGEE. The DNA for the CDR3 is TGTGCCAGCAGCTTGGGGTTTAGCGGGAGGCCCAATGAGCAGTTCTTC. This codes for CASSLGFSGRPNEQFF. The full variable domain, rest sourced from reference TRBV5-8 and TRBJ2-1, is EAGVTQSPTHLIKTRGQQATLRCSPISGHTSVYWYQQALGLGLQFLLWYDEGEERNRGNFPPRFSGRQFPNYSSELNVNALELEDSALYLCASSLGFSGRPNEQFFGPGTRLTVL.

This clone has at least ten counts. This sample includes further DNA sequences coding for the same CDR3. The chain combines TRBV5-6 with TRBJ1-5; 11 nucleotides agree with TRBD1. Germline loops: CDR1 SGHDT, CDR2 YYEEEE. With 4 bases clipped from V and 7 bases from J, the junction kept 10 bases outside the gene matches. This CDR3 has 16 residues. Here the CDR3 reads CASSSRTGGLGQPQHF. The CDR3 coding sequence is TGTGCCAGCAGCAGCCGGACAGGGGGCTTGGGCCAGCCCCAGCATTTT.

The V gene is TRBV7-3, the J gene TRBJ2-1; weak D call: TRBD2 (7 bases). The germline gives CDR1 SGHTA, CDR2 FQGTGA. The CDR3 totals 14 residues. V was cut by 0 bases and J by 9 bases, with 12 bases left in between. CDR3 nucleotide sequence: TGTGCCAGCAGCTTAACGAGGGGGAGGGGTGAGCAGTTCTTC. Amino acid sequence: CASSLTRGRGEQFF. The whole variable domain, remainder taken from reference TRBV7-3 and TRBJ2-1, is GAGVSQTPSNKVTEKGKYVELRCDPISGHTALYWYRQSLGQGPEFLIYFQGTGAADDSGLPNDRFFAVRPEGSVSTLKIQRTERGDSAVYLCASSLTRGRGEQFFGPGTRLTVL.

This chain links TRBV6-4 with TRBJ2-3, with 8 bases aligning to TRBD2. This CDR3 is built from 15 residues. The V gene end was trimmed by 5 bases and the J gene end by 0 bases; junction bases not matched to a gene: 4. Germline CDR1 and CDR2: MRHNA and SNTAGT. This CDR3 reads CASSPSSGSTDTQYF. The CDR3, as DNA: TGTGCCAGCAGTCCGTCTAGCGGGAGCACAGATACGCAGTATTTT.

This clone was counted many times. The CDR3 spells CASSQDRGFLETQYF. The CDR3 DNA reads TGTGCCAGCAGCCAAGATCGGGGGTTTTTGGAGACCCAGTACTTC. The rearrangement uses TRBV14 and TRBJ2-5, with a possible D match to TRBD2 (6 bases). V shed 0 bases and J shed 5 bases, with 13 bases lying between them. This CDR3 contains 15 residues. Germline values: CDR1 SGHDN, CDR2 FVKESK.

Points on this clone: One end of the junction does not line up with germline, which may come from a read error. The chain carries TRBV7-8 and TRBJ1-6; 7 bases agree with TRBD1. From germline, CDR1 is SGHVS and CDR2 FQNEAQ. The CDR3 is 19 residues long. This CDR3 is CASSVAIGTASSYNSPLHF. The CDR3 region has the DNA TGTGCCAGCAGCGTAGCAATCGGGACAGCGAGCTCCTATAATTCACCCCTCCACTTT.

This chain links TRBV9 with TRBJ2-1; D remains ambiguous. The germline gives CDR1 SGDLS, CDR2 YYNGEE. Trimming shortened V by 2 bases and J by 6 bases, and 9 bases separated the two germline ends. The CDR3 runs to 13 residues. CDR3 in DNA: TGTGCCAGCAGCGTCACTGACGGCAATGAGCAGTTCTTC. Translation: CASSVTDGNEQFF. The entire variable domain, with the rest obtained from reference TRBV9 and TRBJ2-1, is as follows: DSGVTQTPKHLITATGQRVTLRCSPRSGDLSVYWYQQSLDQGLQFLIQYYNGEERAKGNILERFSAQQFPDLHSELNLSSLELGDSALYFCASSVTDGNEQFFGPGTRLTVL.

The chain joins TRBV13 to TRBJ2-7; D unclear. The CDR3 runs 12 residues. Germline V gene data show CDR1 as PRHDT and CDR2 as FYEKMQ (reference sequence). Trimming took 5 bases from V and 1 from J, leaving 6 bases between them. DNA of the CDR3: TGTGCCAGCAGCACGACTTCCTACGAGCAGTACTTC. Translating gives CASSTTSYEQYF.

The chain joins TRBV9 to TRBJ2-7, with 7 bases matching TRBD2. Looked up from germline, CDR1 is SGDLS and CDR2 is YYNGEE. The junction had 4 bases not matched to a gene; V was cut back by 4 bases and J by 3 bases. CDR3 size: 13 residues. The CDR3 reads CASSPGGFYEQYF. For the CDR3, the DNA is TGTGCCAGCAGCCCCGGGGGGTTCTACGAGCAGTACTTC.

The chain combines TRBV18 with TRBJ2-3; D is uncertain. V was clipped by 0 bases and J by 3 bases, with 13 bases between them. Germline V gene lookup returns CDR1 KGHSH and CDR2 LQKENI. The length of the CDR3 is 16 residues. Here the CDR3 DNA reads TGTGCCAGCTCACCACCGGGCTCTAGTAGAACAGATACGCAGTATTTT. Translating it yields CASSPPGSSRTDTQYF.

The V call is TRBV28, the J call TRBJ1-1; 12 nucleotides align to TRBD1. The CDR3 contains 17 residues. Germline V gene data show CDR1 as MDHEN and CDR2 as SYDVKM. Trimming removed 6 bases from V and 1 base from J; junction bases left unmatched: 9. CDR3 loop: CASRPGTGGGRNTEAFF. The CDR3 DNA is TGTGCCAGCAGGCCCGGGACAGGGGGCGGAAGGAACACTGAAGCTTTCTTT. The full variable domain, rest sourced from reference TRBV28 and TRBJ1-1, is DVKVTQSSRYLVKRTGEKVFLECVQDMDHENMFWYRQDPGLGLRLIYFSYDVKMKEKGDIPEGYSVSREKKERFSLILESASTNQTSMYLCASRPGTGGGRNTEAFFGQGTRLTVV.

This clone was observed a single time. Given a far larger clone just one base away, this is likely a sequencing read error. As the CDR3 is not closed by the conserved phenylalanine or tryptophan, this likely results from a read error. Other DNA variants within this sample encode the same CDR3. This chain uses TRBV29-1 with TRBJ1-1; D is ambiguous. The CDR3 runs to 12 residues. The germline gives CDR1 SQVTM, CDR2 ANQGSEA. Trimming removed 6 bases at V and 6 bases at J, with 14 bases between. The CDR3 DNA sequence: TGCAGCGTCGGGGATGGCCTGGCTGAAGCTTTCCTT. The encoded protein is CSVGDGLAEAFL.

The sample holds many counts of this clone. The V call is TRBV5-1, the J call TRBJ2-7, with TRBD1 identical over 9 bases. From germline, CDR1 is SGHRS and CDR2 YFSETQ. CDR3 size: 16 residues. With V trimmed by 4 bases and J by 4 bases, 12 bases remained unmatched. The chain's CDR3 is CASSPRPGTGWYEQYF. For the CDR3, the DNA is TGCGCCAGCAGCCCCAGGCCGGGGACAGGGTGGTACGAGCAGTACTTC.

The chain uses TRBV10-3 and TRBJ2-1; tentative D call: TRBD2 (5 bases). The CDR3 has 12 residues. Per germline, CDR1 ENHRY and CDR2 SYGVKD. The V end was cut by 5 bases, the J end by 7 bases, with 9 bases between. CDR3 residues: CAISSGSNEQFF. The DNA for the CDR3 is TGTGCCATCAGTAGCGGCTCAAATGAGCAGTTCTTC.

The chain couples TRBV9 to TRBJ1-5; D gene uncertain. V was cut by 0 bases and J by 3 bases, with 10 bases left in between. This CDR3 is 15 amino acids long. CDR1 and CDR2 from the germline V gene are SGDLS and YYNGEE. The CDR3 DNA follows: TGTGCCAGCAGCGTAGGAGATCACGCCAATCAGCCCCAGCATTTT. It is translated as CASSVGDHANQPQHF.

This sequence joins TRBV23-1 and TRBJ2-3; 9 bases line up with TRBD2. TRBV23-1 is treated as an ORF (open reading frame) with a function not yet certain. V shed 7 bases, J shed 4 bases, and the junction held 9 bases outside the gene matches. The CDR3 is 15 amino acids. Here the CDR3 reads CASTRVTSGPDTQYF. The DNA for the CDR3 is TGCGCCAGCACCCGGGTTACTAGCGGGCCAGATACGCAGTATTTT.